The 12 T cell receptor beta chains below come from one sample, sequenced in a study of blood T cell repertoires in COVID-19 (dated by TCRdb to the early 2020s). Library preparation employed the immunoSEQ multiplex PCR assay. TCRdb mirrors the immuneACCESS table, restricted to in-frame sequences. Some clones are absent from its copies; in checked studies, under half trace to an unresolved V gene, and the reason for the others is unknown. For this sample there are more than 200,000 clones; roughly 87% appear just once. The ten largest clones add up to around 0.67% of the sample. The material sequenced was peripheral blood. The receptors stem from a human donor in a cohort sampled during active COVID-19.

DNA of the CDR3: TGTGCCAGCCAAAGCGGGTCGAACACCGGGGAGCTGTTTTTT. It codes for CASQSGSNTGELFF. The rearrangement links TRBV28 to TRBJ2-2; possible D gene TRBD2, 6 bases. This CDR3 region has 14 residues. Deletions cut 8 bases from V and 0 bases from J, with 10 bases between. The germline V gene has CDR1 MDHEN and CDR2 SYDVKM.

This chain links TRBV6-5 with TRBJ2-2, with D tentatively TRBD1 (6 bases). The CDR3 is 16 residues long. Germline CDR1 reads MNHEY; CDR2 reads SVGAGI. V was trimmed by 0 bases and J by 7 bases, leaving 15 bases between them. The CDR3: CASSYSNTGIHGELFF. CDR3 nucleotide sequence: TGTGCCAGCAGTTACTCGAATACAGGGATTCACGGGGAGCTGTTTTTT.

V is TRBV5-8 and J is TRBJ1-1; D is unresolved. Trimming stripped 4 bases from V and 1 base from J, with 14 bases between. The V gene's germline CDR1 is SGHTS and CDR2 YDEGEE. The CDR3 length is 15 residues. The CDR3 is CASSTLIGGNTEAFF. In DNA form, the CDR3 reads TGTGCCAGCAGCACCCTAATTGGAGGGAACACTGAAGCTTTCTTT.

This clone showed up just once. The J gene is TRBJ2-3, the V gene TRBV27, with 9 positions matching TRBD2. The germline V gene has CDR1 MNHEY and CDR2 SMNVEV (reference sequence). The CDR3 consists of 16 residues. J gave up 4 bases and V 6 bases, and 11 bases lay outside the gene matches. This CDR3 is CASSTGVSGSADTQYF. DNA for the CDR3: TGTGCCAGCAGCACCGGGGTTAGCGGGAGTGCAGATACGCAGTATTTT.

The CDR3 spells CASREGLADSYEQYF. The CDR3 nucleotides are TGTGCCAGCAGAGAGGGACTAGCGGACTCCTACGAGCAGTACTTC. The rearrangement links TRBV6-5 to TRBJ2-7, with TRBD2 identical over 11 bases. CDR1 and CDR2 (germline): MNHEY, SVGAGI. The CDR3 spans 15 residues. V dropped 6 bases and J dropped 0; count of bases not matched to a gene: 4.

This clone has just one count. The V call is TRBV6-2 or TRBV6-3, the J call TRBJ1-5; no clear D. Looked up from germline, CDR1 is MNHEY and CDR2 is SVGEGT. Trimming took off 6 bases at V and 4 bases at J, with 10 bases between the two ends. This CDR3 spans 13 amino acids. The CDR3 nucleotides read TGTGCCAGCAGCCCGGCATTTAATCAGCCCCAGCATTTT. This sequence encodes CASSPAFNQPQHF.

CDR3 DNA sequence: TGTGCCAGCAGCTTGGAACAGGGGGCCCTCTATGGCTACACCTTC. It codes for CASSLEQGALYGYTF. The chain joins TRBV11-2 to TRBJ1-2, with 9 bases aligning to TRBD1. The V gene end was trimmed by 3 bases and the J gene end by 4 bases; junction bases not matched to a gene: 6. Germline V lookup: CDR1 SGHAT, CDR2 FQNNGV. There are 15 residues in the CDR3. The complete variable domain, with remaining parts taken from reference TRBV11-2 and TRBJ1-2, reads EAGVAQSPRYKIIEKRQSVAFWCNPISGHATLYWYQQILGQGPKLLIQFQNNGVVDDSQLPKDRFSAERLKGVDSTLKIQPAKLEDSAVYLCASSLEQGALYGYTFGSGTRLTVV.

This chain connects TRBV6-2 or TRBV6-3 to TRBJ1-2; D not resolved. This CDR3 is built from 14 residues. V gave up 6 bases and J gave up 7 bases, with 18 bases separating them. CDR1 is MNHEY, CDR2 SVGEGT, per germline. The CDR3 spells CASSPTQIGSGYTF. The CDR3 DNA reads TGTGCCAGCAGCCCAACCCAGATCGGGTCTGGCTACACCTTC.

CDR3 bases: TGCGCCAGCAGCCAAGATTCTCCGTCAAAAACTTACACCGGGGAGCTGTTTTTT. This sequence encodes CASSQDSPSKTYTGELFF. J is TRBJ2-2 and V is TRBV4-3; no definite D call. The germline gives CDR1 LGHNA, CDR2 YSLEER. V shed 0 bases and J shed 3 bases, with 17 bases lying between them. The CDR3 consists of 18 residues.

This chain connects TRBV19 to TRBJ2-7; possible D gene TRBD1, 5 bases. The CDR3 loop spans 15 amino acids. Germline CDR1 LNHDA, CDR2 SQIVND (reference sequence). V lost 1 base and J lost 2, with 12 bases in between. The DNA of the CDR3 is TGTGCCAGTAGTATAGTGACAGTGGGTCCCTACGAGCAGTACTTC. It codes for CASSIVTVGPYEQYF. The full variable domain, its missing parts supplied by reference TRBV19 and TRBJ2-7, is DGGITQSPKYLFRKEGQNVTLSCEQNLNHDAMYWYRQDPGQGLRLIYYSQIVNDFQKGDIAEGYSVSREKKESFPLTVTSAQKNPTAFYLCASSIVTVGPYEQYFGPGTRLTVT.

The V call is TRBV27, the J call TRBJ2-7, with 7 positions matching TRBD2. CDR3 length: 14 amino acids. J was trimmed by 0 bases and V by 6 bases; bases with no gene match: 5. Germline-derived CDR1 and CDR2 are MNHEY and SMNVEV (reference sequence). In DNA, the CDR3 is TGTGCCAGCAGGGGAGGGACGAGCTCCTACGAGCAGTACTTC. It encodes CASRGGTSSYEQYF.

J is TRBJ1-1 and V is TRBV19; D possibly corresponds to TRBD1 (6 bases). CDR1 and CDR2 from the germline V gene are LNHDA and SQIVND (reference sequence). This CDR3 is 14 amino acids long. V was cut by 3 bases and J by 1 base, with 9 bases left in between. CDR3 in amino acids: CASSMGATNTEAFF. CDR3 in DNA: TGTGCCAGTAGTATGGGGGCAACGAACACTGAAGCTTTCTTT.